A selection of T cell receptor beta chains follows, all from one sample in a study of cytomegalovirus exposure and HLA in healthy donors. Libraries were prepared by immunoSEQ multiplex PCR; TCRdb keeps only in-frame clonotypes and omits some of them. The sample carries fewer than 200,000 clones, 81% recorded once. Sequencing input: PBMCs. The source is a woman aged 45-65 years in good health and CMV-seronegative. Each CDR3 is given with its conserved first and last residue. D genes are given only for firm matches. Clone size, where shown, is once, few, many, or a class for clones that have expanded.

V gene	clone size	J gene	D gene	CDR3 DNA	CDR3 protein
TRBV5-4	-	TRBJ1-1	-	TGTGCCAGTCAACAGGGAGCGATTCGCGACACTGAAGCTTTCTTT	CASQQGAIRDTEAFF
TRBV7-8	-	TRBJ1-2	-	TGTGCCAGCAGCGAGGGGGGGAAACACTATGGCTACACCTTC	CASSEGGKHYGYTF
TRBV5-6	-	TRBJ2-7	-	TGTGCCAGCAGCCGGTCCCACGAGCAGTACTTC	CASSRSHEQYF
TRBV13	-	TRBJ1-1	-	TGTGCCAGCAGCCCCCCCAGAAACACTGAAGCTTTCTTT	CASSPPRNTEAFF
TRBV6-6	-	TRBJ1-3	-	TGTGCCGGAAAACAGGGAGATGGGAACACCATATATTTT	CAGKQGDGNTIYF
TRBV9	-	TRBJ2-7	TRBD2	TGTGCCAGCAGCGGGGGGGGTTCGAGGCAGTACTTC	CASSGGGSRQYF
TRBV7-2	-	TRBJ2-6	-	TGTGCCAGCAGCTTCCAGGGCTCTGGGGCCAACGTCCTGACTTTC	CASSFQGSGANVLTF
TRBV20-1	-	TRBJ1-1	-	TGCAGTGCCCCAGTCCTCACTGAAGCTTTCTTT	CSAPVLTEAFF
TRBV6-1	-	TRBJ2-5	TRBD1	TGTGCCAGCAGTGAAACCGACAGGGTCAGGGAGACCCAGTACTTC	CASSETDRVRETQYF
TRBV4-3	few	TRBJ1-1	-	TGCGCCAGCAGCCAAGATCCCGGGAACACTGAAGCTTTCTTT	CASSQDPGNTEAFF
TRBV7-9	-	TRBJ2-7	-	TGTGCCAGCAGCTTAGAGAGTTACGAGCAGTACTTC	CASSLESYEQYF
TRBV19	once	TRBJ2-5	-	TGTGCCAGTAGTACCACAGGGGGGGGAGAGACCCAGTACTTC	CASSTTGGGETQYF
TRBV5-1	-	TRBJ1-1	-	TGCGCCAGCAGCTTTTTACCGAGGTTGAACACTGAAGCTTTCTTT	CASSFLPRLNTEAFF
TRBV18	-	TRBJ2-2	-	TGTGCCAGCTCACTAGACGGAGTCGCGAACACCGGGGAGCTGTTTTTT	CASSLDGVANTGELFF
TRBV9	few	TRBJ2-3	-	TGTGCCAGCAGCGACAGGTTGGGGGCAGGAGATACGCAGTATTTT	CASSDRLGAGDTQYF